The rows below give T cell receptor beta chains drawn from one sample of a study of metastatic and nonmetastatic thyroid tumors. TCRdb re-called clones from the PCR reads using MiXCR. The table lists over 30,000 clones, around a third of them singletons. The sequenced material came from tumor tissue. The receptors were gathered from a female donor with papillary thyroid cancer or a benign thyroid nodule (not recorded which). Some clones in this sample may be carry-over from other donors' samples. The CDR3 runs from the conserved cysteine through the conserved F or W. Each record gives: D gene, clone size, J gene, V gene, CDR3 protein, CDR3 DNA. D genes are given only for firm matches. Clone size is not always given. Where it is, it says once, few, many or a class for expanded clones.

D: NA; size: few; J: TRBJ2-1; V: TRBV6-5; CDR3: CASSDSWGSESNSDEQFF; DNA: TGTGCCAGCAGTGACTCGTGGGGTAGCGAATCAAATAGCGATGAGCAGTTCTTC
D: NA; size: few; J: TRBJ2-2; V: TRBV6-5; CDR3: CASSYSWTGELFF; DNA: TGTGCCAGCAGTTACTCGTGGACCGGGGAGCTGTTTTTT
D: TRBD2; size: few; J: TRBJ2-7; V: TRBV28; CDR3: CASSLGLASYEQYF; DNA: TGTGCCAGCAGCCTCGGACTAGCCTCCTACGAGCAGTACTTC
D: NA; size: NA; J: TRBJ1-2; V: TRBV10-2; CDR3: CASSEFGGPGYTF; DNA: TGCGCCAGCAGTGAGTTTGGGGGCCCCGGCTACACCTTC
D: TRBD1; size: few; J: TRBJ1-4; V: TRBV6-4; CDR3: CASADRVEKLFF; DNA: TGTGCCAGCGCCGACAGGGTTGAAAAACTGTTTTTT
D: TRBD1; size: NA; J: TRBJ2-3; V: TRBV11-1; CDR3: CASSRRTGSTDTQYF; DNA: TGTGCCAGCAGCCGTAGGACAGGAAGCACAGATACGCAGTATTTT
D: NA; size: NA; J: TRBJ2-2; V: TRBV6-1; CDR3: CASSEVAESYSGELFF; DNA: TGTGCCAGCAGTGAAGTCGCGGAGAGTTATTCCGGGGAGCTGTTTTTT
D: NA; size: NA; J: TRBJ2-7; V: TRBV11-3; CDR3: CASSPGADVAYEQYF; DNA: TGTGCCAGCAGCCCAGGGGCAGACGTCGCCTACGAGCAGTACTTC
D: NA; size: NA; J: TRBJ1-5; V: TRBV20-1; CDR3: CSAGGKGNQPQHF; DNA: TGCAGTGCTGGGGGTAAAGGCAATCAGCCCCAGCATTTT
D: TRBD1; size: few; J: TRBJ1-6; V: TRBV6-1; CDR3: CASILRPGQVGSPLHF; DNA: TGTGCCAGCATCCTAAGACCGGGACAGGTGGGATCACCCCTCCACTTT
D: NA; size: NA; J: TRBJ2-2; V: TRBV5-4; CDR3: CASSPGDRRGTGELFF; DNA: TGTGCGAGCAGCCCAGGAGACAGACGGGGCACCGGGGAGCTGTTTTTT
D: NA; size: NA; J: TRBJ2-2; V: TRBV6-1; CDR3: CASSGTANTWELFF; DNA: TGTGCCAGCAGCGGGACGGCGAACACCTGGGAGCTGTTTTTT
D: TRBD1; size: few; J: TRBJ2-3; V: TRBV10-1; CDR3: CASSEGQGVDTQYF; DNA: TGCGCCAGCAGTGAGGGACAGGGGGTTGATACGCAGTATTTT
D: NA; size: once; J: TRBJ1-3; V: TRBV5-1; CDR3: CASSLGEGNTIYF; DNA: TGCGCCAGCAGCTTGGGAGAAGGAAACACCATATATTTT
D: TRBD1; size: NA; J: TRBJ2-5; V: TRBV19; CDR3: CASSIGQGEETQYF; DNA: TGTGCCAGTAGTATCGGACAGGGGGAAGAGACCCAGTACTTC
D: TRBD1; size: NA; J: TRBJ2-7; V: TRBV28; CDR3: CASSSLRDRGYEQYF; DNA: TGTGCCAGCAGTTCCCTTCGGGACAGGGGATACGAGCAGTACTTC
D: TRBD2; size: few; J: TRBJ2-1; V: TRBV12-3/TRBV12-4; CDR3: CASRPGTSGANEQFF; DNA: TGTGCCAGCAGGCCCGGGACTAGCGGTGCCAATGAGCAGTTCTTC
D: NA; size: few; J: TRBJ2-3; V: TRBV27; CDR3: CASSLWAYSSTDTQYF; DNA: TGTGCCAGCAGTTTATGGGCTTATAGTTCGACAGATACGCAGTATTTT
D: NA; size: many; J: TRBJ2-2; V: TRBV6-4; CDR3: CASSEQVNTGELFF; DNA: TGTGCCAGCAGTGAACAGGTCAACACCGGGGAGCTGTTTTTT
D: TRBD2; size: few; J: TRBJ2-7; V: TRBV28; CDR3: CASSFQGLADYEQYF; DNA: TGTGCCAGCAGTTTCCAGGGACTAGCGGACTACGAGCAGTACTTC
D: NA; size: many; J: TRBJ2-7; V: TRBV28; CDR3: CAIGEDGSDVNEQYF; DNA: TGTGCCATCGGTGAGGACGGCAGCGACGTGAACGAGCAGTACTTC
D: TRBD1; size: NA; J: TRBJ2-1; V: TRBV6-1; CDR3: CASSKTGASYNEQFF; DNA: TGTGCCAGCAGCAAGACAGGGGCCTCCTACAATGAGCAGTTCTTC
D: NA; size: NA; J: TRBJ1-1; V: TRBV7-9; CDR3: CASSLTQGLTEAFF; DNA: TGTGCCAGCAGCTTAACACAGGGCCTTACTGAAGCTTTCTTT
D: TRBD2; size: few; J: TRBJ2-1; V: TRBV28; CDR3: CATAGRGSSYNEQFF; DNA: TGTGCCACAGCCGGGCGGGGGAGCTCCTACAATGAGCAGTTCTTC
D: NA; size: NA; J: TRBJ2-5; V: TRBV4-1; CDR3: CASSQDWGQETQYF; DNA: TGCGCCAGCAGCCAAGACTGGGGACAAGAGACCCAGTACTTC
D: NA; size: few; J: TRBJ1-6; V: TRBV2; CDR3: CASSEARALNSPLHF; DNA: TGTGCCAGCAGTGAAGCGAGGGCGTTAAATTCACCCCTCCACTTT
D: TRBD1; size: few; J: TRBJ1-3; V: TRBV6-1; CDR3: CASLQGATGNTIYF; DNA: TGTGCCAGCTTACAGGGGGCAACTGGAAACACCATATATTTT
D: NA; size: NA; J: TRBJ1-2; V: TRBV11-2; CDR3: CASSLEPEISLGYGYTF; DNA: TGTGCCAGCAGCTTAGAGCCTGAGATTAGCCTGGGCTATGGCTACACCTTC
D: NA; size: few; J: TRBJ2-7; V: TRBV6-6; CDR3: CASSSSWGEYEQYF; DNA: TGTGCCAGCAGTTCCTCTTGGGGGGAATACGAGCAGTACTTC
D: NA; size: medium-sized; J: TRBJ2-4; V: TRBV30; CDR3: CAFGLQNIQYF; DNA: TGTGCCTTTGGACTGCAAAACATTCAGTACTTC
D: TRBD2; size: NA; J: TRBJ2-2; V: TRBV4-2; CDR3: CASSQVLAGVNTGELFF; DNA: TGTGCCAGCAGCCAAGTTCTAGCGGGGGTGAACACCGGGGAGCTGTTTTTT
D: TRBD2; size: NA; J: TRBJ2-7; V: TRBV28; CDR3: CASSRDTSGGGEQYF; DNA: TGTGCCAGCAGCCGAGACACTAGCGGGGGAGGCGAGCAGTACTTC
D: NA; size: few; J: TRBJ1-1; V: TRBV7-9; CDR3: CASSPTNTEAFF; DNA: TGTGCCAGCAGCCCTACGAACACTGAAGCTTTCTTT
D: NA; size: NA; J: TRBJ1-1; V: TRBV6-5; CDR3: CASSYGGVNTEAFF; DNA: TGTGCCAGCAGTTACGGTGGGGTTAACACTGAAGCTTTCTTT
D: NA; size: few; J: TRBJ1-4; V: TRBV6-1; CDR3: CASSERRDIMEKLFF; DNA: TGTGCCAGCAGTGAAAGGAGGGATATTATGGAAAAACTGTTTTTT
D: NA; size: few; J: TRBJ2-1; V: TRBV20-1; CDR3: CSAKASSIYNEQFF; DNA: TGCAGTGCAAAAGCCAGTTCTATCTACAATGAGCAGTTCTTC
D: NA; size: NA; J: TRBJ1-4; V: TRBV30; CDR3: CAWTDNGKLFF; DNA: TGTGCCTGGACGGATAATGGAAAACTGTTTTTT
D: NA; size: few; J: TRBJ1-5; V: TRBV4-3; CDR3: CASSQDAGQPQHF; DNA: TGCGCCAGCAGCCAAGATGCGGGTCAGCCCCAGCATTTT
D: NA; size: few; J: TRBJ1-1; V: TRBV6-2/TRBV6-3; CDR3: CASMWGLGTEAFF; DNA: TGTGCCAGCATGTGGGGGCTGGGGACTGAAGCTTTCTTT
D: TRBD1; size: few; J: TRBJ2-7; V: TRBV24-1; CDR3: CATSDRTGLEQYF; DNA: TGTGCCACCAGTGATCGGACAGGGCTTGAGCAGTACTTC
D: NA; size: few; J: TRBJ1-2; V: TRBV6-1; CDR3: CASSVAPGDGYTF; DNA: TGTGCCAGCAGTGTAGCGCCAGGGGATGGCTACACCTTC
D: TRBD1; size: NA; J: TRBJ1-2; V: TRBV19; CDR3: CASGRTDRGHNGYTF; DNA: TGTGCCAGTGGTCGGACGGACAGGGGGCATAATGGCTACACCTTC
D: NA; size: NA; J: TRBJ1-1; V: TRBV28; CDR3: CASSWRRAEAFF; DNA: TGTGCCAGCAGTTGGAGGCGGGCTGAAGCTTTCTTT
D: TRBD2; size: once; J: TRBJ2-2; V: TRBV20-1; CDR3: CSARDPSGSRGGELFF; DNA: TGCAGTGCTAGAGATCCCAGCGGGAGCCGTGGAGGGGAGCTGTTTTTT
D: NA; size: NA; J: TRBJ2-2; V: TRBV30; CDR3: CACSPDTGELFF; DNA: TGTGCCTGCAGCCCCGATACCGGGGAGCTGTTTTTT
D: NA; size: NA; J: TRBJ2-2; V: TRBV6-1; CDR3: CASSQATAGNTGELFF; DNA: TGTGCCAGCAGCCAAGCAACGGCCGGGAACACCGGGGAGCTGTTTTTT
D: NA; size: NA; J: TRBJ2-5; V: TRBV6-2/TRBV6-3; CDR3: CASNGKETQYF; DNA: TGTGCCAGCAATGGGAAAGAGACCCAGTACTTC
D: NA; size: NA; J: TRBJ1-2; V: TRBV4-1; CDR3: CASSQVTGSWYGYTF; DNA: TGCGCCAGCAGCCAAGTTACGGGCAGCTGGTATGGCTACACCTTC
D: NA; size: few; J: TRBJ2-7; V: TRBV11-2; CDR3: CASSLGAYEQYF; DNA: TGTGCCAGCAGCCTAGGGGCGTACGAGCAGTACTTC
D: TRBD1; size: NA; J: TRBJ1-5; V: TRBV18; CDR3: CASSPRGQGPQHF; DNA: TGTGCCAGCTCACCACGGGGACAGGGGCCCCAGCATTTT
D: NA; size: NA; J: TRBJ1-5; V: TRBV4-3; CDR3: CASSQGRTLGQPQHF; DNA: TGCGCCAGCAGCCAAGGTCGAACCTTGGGCCAGCCCCAGCATTTT
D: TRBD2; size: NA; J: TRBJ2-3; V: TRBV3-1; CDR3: CASIQRGSTDTQYF; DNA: TGTGCCAGCATTCAGCGGGGAAGCACAGATACGCAGTATTTT
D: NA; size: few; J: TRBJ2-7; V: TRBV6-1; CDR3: CASGRTTLGEQYF; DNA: TGTGCCAGCGGCCGGACTACCCTCGGCGAGCAGTACTTC
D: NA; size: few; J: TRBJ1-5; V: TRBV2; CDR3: CASSSGTSNQPQHF; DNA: TGTGCCAGCAGTAGCGGGACATCCAATCAGCCCCAGCATTTT
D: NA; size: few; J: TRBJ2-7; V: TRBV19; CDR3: CASSPDLSYEQYF; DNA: TGTGCCAGTAGTCCCGACCTATCCTACGAGCAGTACTTC
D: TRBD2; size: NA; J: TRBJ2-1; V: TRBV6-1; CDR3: CASSQLAGGPNEQFF; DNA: TGTGCCAGCAGTCAACTAGCGGGGGGGCCCAACGAGCAGTTCTTC
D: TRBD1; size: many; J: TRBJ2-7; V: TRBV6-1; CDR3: CASSERNRGPPYEQYF; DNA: TGTGCCAGCAGTGAAAGGAACAGGGGGCCGCCTTACGAGCAGTACTTC
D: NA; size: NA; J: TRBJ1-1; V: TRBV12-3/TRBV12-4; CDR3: CASRRVTSEAFF; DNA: TGTGCCAGCCGCAGGGTTACGTCTGAAGCTTTCTTT
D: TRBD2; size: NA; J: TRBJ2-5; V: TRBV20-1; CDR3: CSARLAGQETQYF; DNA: TGCAGTGCCAGACTAGCGGGCCAAGAGACCCAGTACTTC
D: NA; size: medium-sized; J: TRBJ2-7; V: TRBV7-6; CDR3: CASSLRAGSNYEQYF; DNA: TGTGCCAGCAGCTTAAGGGCGGGTTCGAACTACGAGCAGTACTTC